This T cell receptor beta chain is from a study of cytomegalovirus exposure and HLA in healthy donors. Whole-study findings and limits: Later on, an analysis showed TCR association rates differing by HLA locus, with DRB1 the most and HLA-C the fewest. Among immune exposure information, only CMV serostatus was available. There were some 150 TCR beta chains listed as cytomegalovirus-associated.

Points on this clone: Its antigen remains unidentified.

The PCR contained 60 Vbeta and 13 Jbeta primers. Assay: immunoSEQ multiplex PCR; the TCRdb copy retains only in-frame clones and omits some. Of about 130,000 clones in the sample, about 74% were seen once. Healthy donors of bone marrow made up the group. The germline V gene encodes CDR1 SGHVS and CDR2 FQNEAQ. This CDR3 has 14 amino acids. Trimming cost V 5 bases and J 6 bases; bases outside gene matches: 4. The sequenced sample consisted of PBMCs. The source of this sequence is a woman in her fifties or sixties in good health and CMV-seropositive. This chain uses TRBV7-8 with TRBJ1-6, with 7 bases aligning to TRBD1. CDR3 loop: CASSQGQTNSPLHF. For the CDR3, the DNA is TGTGCCAGCAGCCAGGGACAGACTAATTCACCCCTCCACTTT.